Listed below are T cell receptor beta chains from one sample, sequenced in a study of blood T cells in healthy people across ages. TCRdb reprocessed the 5' RACE reads via MiXCR and lists one record per CDR3 protein. In the table there are roughly 900,000 distinct CDR3 sequences, around 46% of which are singletons. The sequenced material came from blood. The receptors derive from a man younger than 40 in good health. Each CDR3 is given with its conserved first and last residue. Fields, in order: D gene, CDR3 length, V gene, clone size, J gene, CDR3 protein, CDR3 DNA. D genes are given only for firm matches. Not all rows give a size; the values are once, few, many and, for expanded clones, a class.

.	15	TRBV4-1	.	TRBJ1-4	CASSPGWATNEKLFF	TGCGCCAGCAGCCCTGGGTGGGCAACTAATGAAAAACTGTTTTTT
.	15	TRBV7-2	few	TRBJ2-3	CASSLFERNTDTQYF	TGTGCCAGCAGCTTATTCGAGCGGAACACAGATACGCAGTATTTT
TRBD1	14	TRBV3-1	few	TRBJ2-7	CASSLTLQGLVQYF	TGTGCCAGCAGCCTGACCCTACAGGGGTTGGTGCAGTACTTC
.	14	TRBV6-5	.	TRBJ1-4	CASSYGQGIEKLFF	TGTGCCAGCAGTTACGGGCAGGGTATAGAAAAACTGTTTTTT
.	15	TRBV5-1	many	TRBJ2-1	CASSFALAGNNEQFF	TGCGCCAGCAGCTTCGCCCTAGCAGGGAACAATGAGCAGTTCTTC
TRBD1	14	TRBV6-5	once	TRBJ2-3	CASTPTGEADTQYF	TGTGCCAGCACCCCAACAGGGGAAGCAGATACGCAGTATTTT
.	15	TRBV4-1	.	TRBJ1-5	CASSQEEGFIQPQHF	TGCGCCAGCAGCCAAGAGGAGGGTTTCATCCAGCCCCAGCATTTT
TRBD1	14	TRBV28	many	TRBJ2-5	CASSLQGAAETQYF	TGTGCCAGCAGTCTACAGGGGGCCGCGGAGACCCAGTACTTC
.	18	TRBV20-1	.	TRBJ1-1	CSAQGLGTTPSMNTEAFF	TGCAGTGCCCAGGGACTCGGGACAACACCCTCAATGAACACTGAAGCTTTCTTT
.	15	TRBV12-3/TRBV12-4	.	TRBJ2-3	CASSLAGLRQDTQYF	TGTGCCAGCAGTTTAGCCGGACTAAGACAGGATACGCAGTATTTT
.	14	TRBV5-1	few	TRBJ2-3	CASSLSTDTDTQYF	TGCGCCAGCAGCTTGAGTACAGACACAGATACGCAGTATTTT
.	17	TRBV5-5	.	TRBJ2-2	CASSLFGGEGRTGELFF	TGTGCCAGCAGCTTGTTCGGGGGCGAGGGCAGAACCGGGGAGCTGTTTTTT
.	15	TRBV5-1	.	TRBJ2-2	CASSEVAGMPGELFF	TGCGCCAGCAGCGAGGTGGCGGGGATGCCCGGGGAGCTGTTTTTT
TRBD1	15	TRBV6-5	.	TRBJ1-4	CASCGTGGPNEKLFF	TGTGCCAGCTGCGGTACAGGGGGTCCTAATGAAAAACTGTTTTTT
.	14	TRBV15	.	TRBJ1-4	CATSPQGYQEKLFF	TGTGCCACCAGCCCCCAAGGGTATCAGGAAAAACTGTTTTTT
TRBD1	15	TRBV10-3	.	TRBJ2-7	CAIRLDRGDSYEQYF	TGTGCCATCAGATTGGACAGGGGTGACTCCTACGAGCAGTACTTC
.	15	TRBV7-2	.	TRBJ2-3	CASRAGISSTYTQYF	TGTGCCAGCAGGGCGGGGATTTCTAGCACATATACGCAGTATTTT
TRBD2	16	TRBV10-2	.	TRBJ2-5	CASSDSLAGSQETQYF	TGCGCCAGCAGTGACTCCCTAGCGGGGTCGCAAGAGACCCAGTACTTC